This T cell receptor (beta chain) was found in a study of Ad26.COV2.S vaccination and SARS-CoV-2 variants. Background on the study: The trial was COV1001 and the donor's arm was Ad26.COV2.S. Overall study findings and caveats: Non-spike TCR breadth was similar in vaccine and placebo recipients. Spike-specific TCR breadth was greater in vaccine than placebo recipients. TCR breadth and depth estimates may have understated total T cell responses.

The CDR3 sequence is 18 residues long. The germline gives CDR1 MGHRA, CDR2 YSYEKL. With V trimmed by 0 bases and J by 4 bases, 6 bases remained unmatched. Treatment described: approximately 18 received Ad26.COV2.S at low or high dose, single or two shots; about five received placebo; per-sample allocation not given. Sampling happened 63 days after the first vaccine or placebo injection. In regard to this clone: What it binds is not known.

TCRdb's copy holds only in-frame clones and misses some; the assay was immunoSEQ multiplex PCR. The sample includes some 340,000 clones, 86% of them seen just once. Sequenced material: peripheral blood, taken in a trial of Ad26.COV2.S vaccine versus placebo. The chain has TRBV4-1 and TRBJ2-1, with 13 bases lining up with TRBD2. This receptor was identified in a person between 18 and 59 years old who received the Ad26.COV2.S COVID-19 vaccine or a placebo. CDR3 DNA: TGCGCCAGCAGCCAAGACCGGACTAGCGGGGGTTATTACAATGAGCAGTTCTTC. Translation: CASSQDRTSGGYYNEQFF.